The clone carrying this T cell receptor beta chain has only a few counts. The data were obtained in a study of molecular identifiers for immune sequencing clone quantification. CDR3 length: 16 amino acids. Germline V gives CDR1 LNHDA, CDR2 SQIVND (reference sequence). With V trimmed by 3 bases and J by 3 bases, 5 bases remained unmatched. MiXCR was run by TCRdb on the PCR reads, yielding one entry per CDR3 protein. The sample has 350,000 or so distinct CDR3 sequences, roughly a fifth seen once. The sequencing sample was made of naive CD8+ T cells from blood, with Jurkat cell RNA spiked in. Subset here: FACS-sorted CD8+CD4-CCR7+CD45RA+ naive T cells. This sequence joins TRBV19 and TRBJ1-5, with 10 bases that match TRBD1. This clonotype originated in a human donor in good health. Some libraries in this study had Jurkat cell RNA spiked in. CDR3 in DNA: TGTGCCAGTAGTATTATGACAGGGGGCTTCAATCAGCCCCAGCATTTT. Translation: CASSIMTGGFNQPQHF.